This T cell receptor (beta chain) was captured by sequencing in a study of T cells after posttransplantation cyclophosphamide. Study findings and constraints: TRB clonality was highly associated with recipient CMV seropositivity and reactivation.

A note on this clone: Its antigen remains unidentified.

Profiled with immunoSEQ multiplex PCR; TCRdb holds only in-frame clones, not every one. This table holds some 40,000 clones with no singletons; the top ten claim about 2.3%. CDR3 length equals 16 residues. CDR1 is GTSNPN, CDR2 SVGIG, per germline (reference sequence). Trimming took 7 bases from V and 0 from J; bases not matched to a gene: 7. On the day of bone marrow donation, the related graft donor provided peripheral blood. This TCR derives from a man aged 35 to 55 in good health, CMV-negative, and a related stem cell transplant donor. This chain joins TRBV30 and TRBJ2-2; 11 nucleotides line up with TRBD1. The source material was PBMCs. The CDR3 bases are TGTGCCTCTACCGGGACAGGGGGTCCGAACACCGGGGAGCTGTTTTTT. As protein: CASTGTGGPNTGELFF.